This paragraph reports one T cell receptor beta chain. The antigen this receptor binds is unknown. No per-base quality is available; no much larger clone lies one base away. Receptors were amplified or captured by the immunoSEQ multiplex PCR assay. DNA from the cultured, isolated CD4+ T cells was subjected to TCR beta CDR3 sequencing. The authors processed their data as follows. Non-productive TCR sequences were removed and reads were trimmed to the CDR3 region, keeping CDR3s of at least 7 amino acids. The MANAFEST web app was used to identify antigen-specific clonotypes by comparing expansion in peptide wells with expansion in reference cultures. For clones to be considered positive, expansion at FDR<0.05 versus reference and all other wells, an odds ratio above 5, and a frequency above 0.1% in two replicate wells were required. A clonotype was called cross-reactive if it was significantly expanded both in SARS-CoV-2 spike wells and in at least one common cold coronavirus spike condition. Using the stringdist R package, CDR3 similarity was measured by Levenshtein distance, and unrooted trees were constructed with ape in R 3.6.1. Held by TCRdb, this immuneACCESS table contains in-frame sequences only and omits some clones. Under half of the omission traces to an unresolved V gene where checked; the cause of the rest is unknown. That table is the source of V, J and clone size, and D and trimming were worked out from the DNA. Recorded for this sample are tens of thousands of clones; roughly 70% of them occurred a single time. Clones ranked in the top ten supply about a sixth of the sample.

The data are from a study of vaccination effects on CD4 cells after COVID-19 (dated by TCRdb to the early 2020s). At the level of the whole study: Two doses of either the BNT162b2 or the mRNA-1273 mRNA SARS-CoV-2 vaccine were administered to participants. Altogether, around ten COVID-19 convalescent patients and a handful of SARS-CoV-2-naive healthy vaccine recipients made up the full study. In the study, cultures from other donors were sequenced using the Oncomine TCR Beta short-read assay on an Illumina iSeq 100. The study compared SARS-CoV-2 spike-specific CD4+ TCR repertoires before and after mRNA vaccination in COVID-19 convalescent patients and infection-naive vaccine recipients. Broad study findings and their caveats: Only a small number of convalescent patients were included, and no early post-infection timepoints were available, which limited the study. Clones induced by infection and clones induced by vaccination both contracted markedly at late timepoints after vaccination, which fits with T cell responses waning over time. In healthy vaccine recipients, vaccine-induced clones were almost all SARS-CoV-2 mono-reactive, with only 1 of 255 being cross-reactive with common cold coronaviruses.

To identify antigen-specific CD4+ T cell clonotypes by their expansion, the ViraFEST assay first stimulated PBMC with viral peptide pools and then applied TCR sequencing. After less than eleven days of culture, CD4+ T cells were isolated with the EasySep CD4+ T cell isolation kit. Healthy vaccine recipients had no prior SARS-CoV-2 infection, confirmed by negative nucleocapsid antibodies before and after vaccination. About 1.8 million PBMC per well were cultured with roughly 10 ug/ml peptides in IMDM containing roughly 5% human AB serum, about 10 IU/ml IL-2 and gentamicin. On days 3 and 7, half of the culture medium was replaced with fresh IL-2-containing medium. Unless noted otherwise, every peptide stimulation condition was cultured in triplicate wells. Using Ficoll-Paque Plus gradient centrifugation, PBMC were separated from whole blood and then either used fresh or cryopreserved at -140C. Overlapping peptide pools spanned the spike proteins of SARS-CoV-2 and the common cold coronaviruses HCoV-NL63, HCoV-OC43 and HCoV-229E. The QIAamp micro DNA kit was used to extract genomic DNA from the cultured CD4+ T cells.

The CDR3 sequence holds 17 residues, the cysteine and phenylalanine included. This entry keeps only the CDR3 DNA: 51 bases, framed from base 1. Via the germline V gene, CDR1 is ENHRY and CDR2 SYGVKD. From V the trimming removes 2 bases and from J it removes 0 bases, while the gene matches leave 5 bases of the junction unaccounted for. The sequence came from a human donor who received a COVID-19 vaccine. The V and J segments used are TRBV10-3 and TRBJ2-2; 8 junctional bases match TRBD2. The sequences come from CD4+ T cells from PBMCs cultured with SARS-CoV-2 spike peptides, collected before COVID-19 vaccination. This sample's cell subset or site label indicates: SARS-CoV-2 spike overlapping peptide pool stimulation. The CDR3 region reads CAISERLAGSNTGELFF. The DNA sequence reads TGTGCCATCAGTGAGAGGTTAGCGGGGTCGAACACCGGGGAGCTGTTTTTT.